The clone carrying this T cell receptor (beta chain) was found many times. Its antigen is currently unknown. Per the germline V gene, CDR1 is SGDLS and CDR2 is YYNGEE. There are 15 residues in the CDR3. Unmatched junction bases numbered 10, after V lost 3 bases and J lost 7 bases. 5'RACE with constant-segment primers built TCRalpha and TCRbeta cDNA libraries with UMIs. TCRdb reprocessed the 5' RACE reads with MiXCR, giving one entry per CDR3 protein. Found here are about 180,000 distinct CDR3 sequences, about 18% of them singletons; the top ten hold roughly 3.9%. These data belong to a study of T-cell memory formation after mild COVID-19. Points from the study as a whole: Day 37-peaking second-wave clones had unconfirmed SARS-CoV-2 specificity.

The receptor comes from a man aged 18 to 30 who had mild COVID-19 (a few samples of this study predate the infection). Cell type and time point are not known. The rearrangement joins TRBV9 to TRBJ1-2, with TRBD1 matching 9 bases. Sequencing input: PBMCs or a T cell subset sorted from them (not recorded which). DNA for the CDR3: TGTGCCAGCAGCGCCTCCGGGACAGGGTGGGGTGGCTACACCTTC. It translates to CASSASGTGWGGYTF.